One TCR beta chain is described in this entry. These data come from a study of blood T cell repertoires in COVID-19. In the study overall: Whether acute or convalescent, the COVID-19 samples came from the United States, Italy and Spain. T cells, B-cell-depleted T cells, or PBMCs provided the cDNA or gDNA that served as material.

The CDR3 runs 15 residues. V shed 3 bases and J shed 2 bases, with 14 bases lying between them. CDR1 DFQATT and CDR2 SNEGSKA come from the germline V gene (reference sequence). Produced via immunoSEQ multiplex PCR; TCRdb's table is partial and in-frame only. In the table there are around 130,000 clones, roughly 87% of which are singletons. Among Cohort 3 donors, those recovered had two negative PCRs, clearance, or symptom resolution. This receptor was taken from a man under 40 who had recovered from COVID-19. This chain joins TRBV20-1 and TRBJ1-3; D unclear. The sample consisted of PBMCs or T cells enriched from blood (not recorded which). CDR3 sequence reads: CSASLTGNTGNTIYF. CDR3 in DNA: TGCAGTGCTAGTCTCACGGGGAACACTGGAAACACCATATATTTT.